These T cell receptor beta chains were read from a single sample in a study of response to subunit inactivated influenza vaccine. TCRdb reprocessed the RT-PCR reads with MiXCR, giving one entry per CDR3 protein. The sample records about half a million distinct CDR3 sequences, approximately 7.1% being singletons. This specimen was PBMCs from blood, taken about 23 months after vaccination. The source of these receptors is a man aged 50 to 69 who received an inactivated influenza vaccine. Both conserved end residues are part of each CDR3. A D gene is named only where the DNA matches it firmly. Size is omitted from some rows. Given values are once, few, many or a class for expanded clones.

v_call: TRBV7-8
d_call: .
j_call: TRBJ2-5
clone_size: .
cdr3_nt: TGTGCCAGCAGCTTCCTCCTGGGGAGAGAGACCCAGTACTTC
cdr3_aa: CASSFLLGRETQYF

v_call: TRBV7-8
d_call: .
j_call: TRBJ1-2
clone_size: many
cdr3_nt: TGTGCCAGCAGCGCGGACCGAGGAGCTAACTATGGCTACACCTTC
cdr3_aa: CASSADRGANYGYTF

v_call: TRBV4-3
d_call: .
j_call: TRBJ1-5
clone_size: .
cdr3_nt: TGCGCCAGCAGCCAAATATGGGGGAGCAATCAGCCCCAGCATTTT
cdr3_aa: CASSQIWGSNQPQHF

v_call: TRBV12-3/TRBV12-4
d_call: .
j_call: TRBJ1-3
clone_size: many
cdr3_nt: TGTGCCAGCAGCCTAGACACCACGGGCTCTGGAAACACCATATATTTT
cdr3_aa: CASSLDTTGSGNTIYF

v_call: TRBV7-2
d_call: TRBD1
j_call: TRBJ1-6
clone_size: .
cdr3_nt: TGTGCCAGCAGCTCGCGCAGGGGGCTAGGAAGGTCACCCCTCCACTTT
cdr3_aa: CASSSRRGLGRSPLHF

v_call: TRBV7-9
d_call: TRBD2
j_call: TRBJ2-7
clone_size: many
cdr3_nt: TGTGCCAGCAGCATTGGGACTAGCGGGAAATACGAGCAGTACTTC
cdr3_aa: CASSIGTSGKYEQYF

v_call: TRBV28
d_call: TRBD1
j_call: TRBJ1-1
clone_size: many
cdr3_nt: TGTGCCAGCAAAGGACAGGGTTTTGCTGAAGCTTTCTTT
cdr3_aa: CASKGQGFAEAFF

v_call: TRBV20-1
d_call: TRBD1
j_call: TRBJ1-2
clone_size: .
cdr3_nt: TGCAGTGCTTTTAACAGGGGTAACTATGGCTACACCTTC
cdr3_aa: CSAFNRGNYGYTF

v_call: TRBV20-1
d_call: TRBD2
j_call: TRBJ2-1
clone_size: many
cdr3_nt: TGCAGTGCCGGAGGGACTAGCGGATCCTACAATGAGCAGTTCTTC
cdr3_aa: CSAGGTSGSYNEQFF

v_call: TRBV20-1
d_call: .
j_call: TRBJ1-2
clone_size: .
cdr3_nt: TGCAGTGCCCCTACAAGAAGCTCGCGGTTATACTTC
cdr3_aa: CSAPTRSSRLYF

v_call: TRBV6-5
d_call: .
j_call: TRBJ2-7
clone_size: .
cdr3_nt: TGTGCCAGCAGGTATGGGGGAACGTACGAGCAGTACTTC
cdr3_aa: CASRYGGTYEQYF

v_call: TRBV20-1
d_call: .
j_call: TRBJ1-1
clone_size: many
cdr3_nt: TGCAGTGCTCCATTGGAGGGGGCTGAAGCTTTCTTT
cdr3_aa: CSAPLEGAEAFF

v_call: TRBV4-3
d_call: .
j_call: TRBJ1-2
clone_size: .
cdr3_nt: TGCGCCAGCAGCCAAGAATCCAGGGCCCCATATGGCTACACCTTC
cdr3_aa: CASSQESRAPYGYTF

v_call: TRBV7-2
d_call: TRBD1
j_call: TRBJ2-1
clone_size: .
cdr3_nt: TGTGCCAGCAGCTTTATGCGCACAGGGGGTCTAAATGAGCAGTTCTTC
cdr3_aa: CASSFMRTGGLNEQFF

v_call: TRBV10-2
d_call: TRBD2
j_call: TRBJ2-1
clone_size: few
cdr3_nt: TGCGCCAGCAGACGGGGGGGCAGCAATGAGCAGTTCTTC
cdr3_aa: CASRRGGSNEQFF

v_call: TRBV5-5
d_call: .
j_call: TRBJ1-5
clone_size: .
cdr3_nt: TGTGCCAGCAGCCGCGAGTGGGGAAGCAATCAGCCCCAGCATTTT
cdr3_aa: CASSREWGSNQPQHF

v_call: TRBV6-1
d_call: .
j_call: TRBJ2-5
clone_size: .
cdr3_nt: TGTGCCAGCAGATCGTCGGGGGTGGAGACGGGAGAGACCCAGTACTTC
cdr3_aa: CASRSSGVETGETQYF

v_call: TRBV4-2
d_call: .
j_call: TRBJ2-7
clone_size: .
cdr3_nt: TGTGCCAGCAGCCAAGATTCGTGGGAGAACCCCCGCTACGAGCAGTACTTC
cdr3_aa: CASSQDSWENPRYEQYF

v_call: TRBV20-1
d_call: .
j_call: TRBJ2-7
clone_size: .
cdr3_nt: TGCAGTGCTAGATCGGAGTTCTACGAGCAGTACTTC
cdr3_aa: CSARSEFYEQYF

v_call: TRBV5-4
d_call: .
j_call: TRBJ1-2
clone_size: few
cdr3_nt: TGTGCCAGCAGCTTGGGTCAATCCGGGGCTTCCTATGGCTACACCTTC
cdr3_aa: CASSLGQSGASYGYTF

v_call: TRBV12-3/TRBV12-4
d_call: TRBD2
j_call: TRBJ2-1
clone_size: few
cdr3_nt: TGTGCCAGCAGTTTCGCTAGCGGGAGGTTGGACTCCTACAATGAGCAGTTCTTC
cdr3_aa: CASSFASGRLDSYNEQFF

v_call: TRBV5-1
d_call: TRBD1
j_call: TRBJ1-4
clone_size: many
cdr3_nt: TGCGCCAGCAGCAGCGAGGGACAGGGTGGTGAAAAACTGTTTTTT
cdr3_aa: CASSSEGQGGEKLFF

v_call: TRBV10-2
d_call: TRBD1
j_call: TRBJ1-1
clone_size: many
cdr3_nt: TGCGCCAGCAGTGACCCCGACAGGGGGGCCACTGAAGCTTTCTTT
cdr3_aa: CASSDPDRGATEAFF

v_call: TRBV20-1
d_call: .
j_call: TRBJ2-3
clone_size: few
cdr3_nt: TGCAGTGCTAGGTTAGGGCGGAGCACAGATACGCAGTATTTT
cdr3_aa: CSARLGRSTDTQYF

v_call: TRBV12-3/TRBV12-4
d_call: .
j_call: TRBJ2-1
clone_size: .
cdr3_nt: TGTGCCAGCAGTTTAGGGGCCTCGAGTGAGCAGTTCTTC
cdr3_aa: CASSLGASSEQFF

v_call: TRBV20-1
d_call: .
j_call: TRBJ2-1
clone_size: few
cdr3_nt: TGCAGTGCTCCCCTAGGTAGCAGCAATGAGCAGTTCTTC
cdr3_aa: CSAPLGSSNEQFF

v_call: TRBV2
d_call: .
j_call: TRBJ1-5
clone_size: many
cdr3_nt: TGTGCCAGCAGTGATGGTGGCAGGGCGGGTCAGCCCCAGCATTTT
cdr3_aa: CASSDGGRAGQPQHF

v_call: TRBV12-3/TRBV12-4
d_call: .
j_call: TRBJ1-2
clone_size: .
cdr3_nt: TGTGCCAGCAGTACGACCGGGACGGCGGATGGCGGCTACACCTTC
cdr3_aa: CASSTTGTADGGYTF